This entry lists 30 T cell receptor beta chains sequenced from one sample in a study of T cells after yellow fever vaccination. TCRdb itself ran the 5' RACE reads through MiXCR, one entry per CDR3 protein. The profile covers 300,000 to 400,000 distinct CDR3 sequences, with approximately 11% appearing a single time and over 3% taken by the ten largest. The sample was CD4+ T cells sorted from PBMCs, taken 45 days after the yellow fever booster vaccination. These receptors all come from a man aged 18 to 30 who received the YFV17D yellow fever vaccine.

Worth noting for this clonotype: Since a much larger clone is just one base distant, this may be a read error. This chain connects TRBV12-3 or TRBV12-4 to TRBJ1-4; D uncertain. The CDR3 is 14 residues long. The CDR3, as DNA: TGTGCCAGCGCAAATTTTGCAACTATTGAAAAACTGTTTTTT. It is translated as CASANFATIEKLFF.

This rearrangement joins TRBV7-2 to TRBJ2-1; the match to TRBD2 covers 8 bases. V lost 5 bases and J lost 1; bases outside the gene matches: 4. The length of the CDR3 is 15 residues. The germline gives CDR1 SGHTA, CDR2 FQGNSA. The CDR3 loop reads CASSPIAGSYNEQFF. Here the CDR3 DNA reads TGTGCCAGCAGCCCGATAGCGGGGTCCTACAATGAGCAGTTCTTC.

This clonotype was seen a handful of times. The rearrangement uses TRBV6-2 or TRBV6-3 and TRBJ1-1; 7 bases fit TRBD1. This CDR3 has 14 residues. The J segment lost 5 bases and the V segment lost 5 bases, leaving 8 bases of the junction unmatched. The germline V gene has CDR1 MNHEY and CDR2 SVGEGT. The CDR3 DNA sequence: TGTGCCAGCAGTCCAGGGGGAAGTAGGACTGAAGCTTTCTTT. It codes for CASSPGGSRTEAFF.

This clonotype was detected ten times or more. The rearrangement joins TRBV5-6 to TRBJ2-7; 10 nucleotides agree with TRBD1. In germline, CDR1 is SGHDT, CDR2 YYEEEE. CDR3 size: 15 residues. Unmatched junction bases numbered 5, after V lost 4 bases and J lost 1 base. CDR3 in amino acids: CASSLPGQGSYEQYV. The DNA for the CDR3 is TGTGCCAGCAGCCTTCCGGGACAGGGGTCCTACGAGCAGTACGTC.

The chain combines TRBV5-1 with TRBJ2-5, with D perhaps matching TRBD1 (6 bases). CDR1 and CDR2 from the germline V gene are SGHRS and YFSETQ. V gave up 6 bases and J gave up 5 bases, with 14 bases separating them. The CDR3 totals 13 residues. This CDR3 is CASTMTGFETQYF. The CDR3 DNA reads TGCGCCAGCACAATGACAGGCTTCGAGACCCAGTACTTC.

The V call is TRBV5-4, the J call TRBJ1-4, with TRBD1 identical over 7 bases. This CDR3 is built from 15 residues. CDR1 is SGHNT, CDR2 YYREEE, per germline (reference sequence). J gave up 5 bases and V 4 bases, and 8 bases lay outside the gene matches. DNA of the CDR3: TGTGCCAGCAGCCCAGGGGCAGGGGGAAATGAAAAACTGTTTTTT. The encoded protein is CASSPGAGGNEKLFF. Complete variable domain (other parts from reference TRBV5-4 and TRBJ1-4): ETGVTQSPTHLIKTRGQQVTLRCSSQSGHNTVSWYQQALGQGPQFIFQYYREEENGRGNFPPRFSGLQFPNYSSELNVNALELDDSALYLCASSPGAGGNEKLFFGSGTQLSVL.

The rearrangement joins TRBV30 to TRBJ1-2, with 9 bases fitting TRBD1. V trimming: 2 bases; J trimming: 6 bases; junction bases outside the gene matches: 4. The CDR3 runs to 13 residues. Germline V CDR1 and CDR2: GTSNPN, SVGIG (reference sequence). The CDR3 nucleotides read TGTGCCTGGAGTATAACAGGGGGCCATGGCTACACCTTC. Protein: CAWSITGGHGYTF.

The J gene is TRBJ2-1, the V gene TRBV7-2; D might be TRBD1 (6 bases). The V gene lost 4 bases and the J gene lost 4 bases, with 8 bases spanning the gap. The CDR3 contains 13 residues. Per germline, CDR1 SGHTA and CDR2 FQGNSA. The CDR3 nucleotides are TGTGCCAGCAGCTGGACAGCTTACAATGAGCAGTTCTTC. Protein: CASSWTAYNEQFF.

The rearrangement links TRBV4-3 to TRBJ2-1; tentatively, D is TRBD1 (5 bases). This CDR3 comprises 17 residues. V dropped 0 bases and J dropped 2 bases, with 14 bases sitting between them. Germline V gene lookup returns CDR1 LGHNA and CDR2 YSLEER. CDR3 in amino acids: CASSQDLRTGAYNEQFF. In DNA, the CDR3 is TGCGCCAGCAGCCAAGATTTGAGAACAGGAGCCTACAATGAGCAGTTCTTC.

This clonotype was recorded a few times. The rearrangement joins TRBV2 to TRBJ2-7; D is unclear. The CDR3 is 10 amino acids. Looked up from germline, CDR1 is SNHLY and CDR2 is FYNNEI. V gave up 7 bases and J gave up 3 bases, with 4 bases separating them. CDR3 loop: CASTSYEQYV. Written as DNA, the CDR3 is TGTGCCAGCACTAGCTACGAGCAGTACGTC.

CDR3 sequence: CASSFYRGRDEQFF. In DNA, the CDR3 is TGCGCCAGCAGCTTCTACAGGGGGCGGGATGAGCAGTTCTTC. The chain uses TRBV5-1 and TRBJ2-1; TRBD1 matches 9 bases. Germline CDR1 is SGHRS and CDR2 is YFSETQ. The ends lost 2 bases at V and 8 bases at J; junction bases unmatched: 5. The CDR3 has 14 amino acids.

This clonotype has just a few counts. The rearrangement joins TRBV7-2 to TRBJ1-3; tentatively, D is TRBD1 (6 bases). This CDR3 is built from 15 residues. V dropped 6 bases and J dropped 4 bases, with 16 bases sitting between them. CDR1 is SGHTA and CDR2 is FQGNSA in the germline V gene. For the CDR3, the DNA is TGTGCCAGCAGAAACGGGGGCCTTGGGGGAAACACCATATATTTT. Its translation: CASRNGGLGGNTIYF. Drawing the rest from reference TRBV7-2 and TRBJ1-3, the complete variable domain is GAGVSQSPSNKVTEKGKDVELRCDPISGHTALYWYRQSLGQGLEFLIYFQGNSAPDKSGLPSDRFSAERTGGSVSTLTIQRTQQEDSAVYLCASRNGGLGGNTIYFGEGSWLTVV.

This sequence joins TRBV9 and TRBJ2-1; the D gene is possibly TRBD2 (5 bases). The V gene's germline CDR1 is SGDLS and CDR2 YYNGEE. Between the trimmed V and J ends, which lost 3 bases and 10 bases, there was a span of 20 bases. CDR3 size: 15 residues. Here the CDR3 DNA reads TGTGCCAGCAGCGCCGAACCCGGACGGGGTTACGAGCAGTTCTTC. Its translation is CASSAEPGRGYEQFF.

This clonotype was seen only a few times. J is TRBJ2-3 and V is TRBV9; D remains unclear. The CDR3 length is 13 residues. V was cut by 1 base and J by 4 bases, with 7 bases left in between. Germline V lookup: CDR1 SGDLS, CDR2 YYNGEE. CDR3 sequence: CASSVIRADTQYF. The CDR3 bases are TGTGCCAGCAGCGTAATCCGAGCAGATACGCAGTATTTT.

The chain joins TRBV5-4 to TRBJ1-1; 8 positions match TRBD1. Trimming took 4 bases from V and 11 from J; bases not matched to a gene: 10. CDR3 length equals 13 residues. Germline CDR1 reads SGHNT; CDR2 reads YYREEE (reference sequence). Here the CDR3 reads CASSPGQDLEAFF. The DNA for the CDR3 is TGTGCCAGCAGCCCGGGACAGGATCTGGAGGCTTTCTTT.

This clonotype was seen many times. The rearrangement uses TRBV12-3 or TRBV12-4 and TRBJ1-5, with D tentatively TRBD1 (5 bases). V was clipped by 6 bases and J by 11 bases, with 23 bases between them. The CDR3 extends over 15 amino acids. In DNA, the CDR3 is TGTGCCAGCAGCCGGACCGGGACTGTCCTTCGGGCCCAGCATTTT. Its translation is CASSRTGTVLRAQHF.

This clonotype was recorded a few times. The rearrangement joins TRBV15 to TRBJ1-1; 7 positions match TRBD1. CDR1 and CDR2 from the germline V gene are LNHNV and YYDKDF (reference sequence). J gave up 5 bases and V 7 bases, and 13 bases lay outside the gene matches. CDR3 length equals 15 residues. DNA of the CDR3: TGTGCCACCACCTCAGGGGGAGGACGAGATACTGAAGCTTTCTTT. Translating gives CATTSGGGRDTEAFF.

The chain employs TRBV15 and TRBJ2-2; 7 bases fit TRBD2. Looked up from germline, CDR1 is LNHNV and CDR2 is YYDKDF (reference sequence). The CDR3 extends over 17 amino acids. V was pared by 6 bases and J by 5 bases, with 15 bases of the junction left unmatched. The chain's CDR3 is CATRLGGSIGSTGELFF. CDR3 coding DNA: TGTGCCACCAGATTGGGAGGGTCAATTGGGTCTACCGGGGAGCTGTTTTTT.

The rearrangement uses TRBV29-1 and TRBJ2-2; 8 positions agree with TRBD1. The V and J ends lost 7 bases and 2 bases, in that order; junction bases with no gene match: 6. The CDR3 totals 14 residues. CDR1 SQVTM and CDR2 ANQGSEA come from the germline V gene. The CDR3 region has the DNA TGCAGCGCTGGAGCAGGGGGCAACACCGGGGAGCTGTTTTTT. Translated: CSAGAGGNTGELFF.

The gene calls are TRBV6-6 and TRBJ2-7; D may be TRBD1 or TRBD2 (7 bases each). The CDR3 covers 13 residues. Germline V gene data show CDR1 as MNHNY and CDR2 as SVGAGI (reference sequence). V shed 8 bases and J shed 4 bases, with 15 bases lying between them. In nucleotides, the CDR3 is TGTGCCAGCGGGGATCAGGGGGGGTACGAGCAGTACTTC. It specifies CASGDQGGYEQYF.

The rearrangement uses TRBV7-2 and TRBJ2-3; possible D gene TRBD2, 6 bases. CDR1 is SGHTA, CDR2 FQGNSA, per germline. This CDR3 is built from 16 residues. Between the trimmed V and J ends, which lost 5 bases and 0 bases, there was a span of 15 bases. The CDR3 sequence is CASSPVQGLSTDTQYF. CDR3 DNA: TGTGCCAGCAGCCCCGTCCAGGGACTTAGCACAGATACGCAGTATTTT.

This clonotype was observed many times. The gene calls are TRBV9 and TRBJ2-3; 7 nucleotides line up with TRBD2. This CDR3 comprises 14 residues. V lost 1 base, J lost 5 bases, and 4 bases stayed unmatched. Germline lookup yields CDR1 SGDLS and CDR2 YYNGEE. The CDR3 region is CASSVTGGGDTQYF. The DNA of the CDR3 is TGTGCCAGCAGCGTAACGGGGGGTGGAGATACGCAGTATTTT. The full variable domain, with the rest looked up from reference TRBV9 and TRBJ2-3, is DSGVTQTPKHLITATGQRVTLRCSPRSGDLSVYWYQQSLDQGLQFLIQYYNGEERAKGNILERFSAQQFPDLHSELNLSSLELGDSALYFCASSVTGGGDTQYFGPGTRLTVL.

This clonotype was seen a handful of times. The V call is TRBV28, the J call TRBJ2-4; 8 nucleotides line up with TRBD1. The length of the CDR3 is 14 residues. Germline V gene sequence: CDR1 MDHEN, CDR2 SYDVKM. Germline trimming cut 8 bases from V and 1 base from J; bases unmatched to any gene: 4. The CDR3 nucleotides are TGTGCCAGCCGACAGGGGTTGGCCAAAAACATTCAGTACTTC. Its translation is CASRQGLAKNIQYF.

This clonotype has only a few counts. The rearrangement uses TRBV7-9 and TRBJ2-3; unclear D gene. V was pared by 5 bases and J by 3 bases, with 9 bases between. CDR3 length: 13 amino acids. The germline V gene encodes CDR1 SEHNR and CDR2 FQNEAQ (reference sequence). The CDR3 sequence is CASSTSWTDTQYF. As DNA, the CDR3 is TGTGCCAGCAGCACGAGCTGGACAGATACGCAGTATTTT.

V and J are TRBV6-5 and TRBJ1-2, with D unresolved. The CDR3 totals 13 residues. Trimming took off 2 bases at V and 5 bases at J, with 9 bases between the two ends. Germline V gene sequence: CDR1 MNHEY, CDR2 SVGAGI. The CDR3 coding sequence is TGTGCCAGCAGTTACGGCAGGATGTATGGCTACACCTTC. This gives the protein CASSYGRMYGYTF.

This clonotype was detected many times. This chain links TRBV7-2 with TRBJ2-5, with 7 bases lining up with TRBD2. Germline trimming cut 7 bases from V and 5 bases from J; bases unmatched to any gene: 7. Looked up from germline, CDR1 is SGHTA and CDR2 is FQGNSA. The CDR3 totals 13 residues. The CDR3 nucleotides are TGTGCCAGCACTGCGGGGGTTAGGGAGACCCAGTACTTC. It specifies CASTAGVRETQYF.

This clonotype came up many times. This chain links TRBV5-1 with TRBJ1-5, with D unclear. This CDR3 has 15 amino acids. Per the germline V gene, CDR1 is SGHRS and CDR2 is YFSETQ. Trimming removed 2 bases at V and 3 bases at J, with 12 bases between. The CDR3 bases are TGCGCCAGCAGCTTAACGGACGGTTCCAATCAGCCCCAGCATTTT. It specifies CASSLTDGSNQPQHF.

This chain connects TRBV6-2 or TRBV6-3 to TRBJ1-1; TRBD1 matches 9 bases. Germline V gene data show CDR1 as MNHEY and CDR2 as SVGEGT. V was pared by 0 bases and J by 11 bases, with 10 bases of the junction left unmatched. This CDR3 region has 15 residues. This CDR3 is CASSYSPGQGKTAFF. CDR3 nucleotide sequence: TGTGCCAGCAGTTACTCCCCGGGACAGGGAAAGACGGCTTTCTTT.

A few counts support this clonotype. The V gene is TRBV28, the J gene TRBJ2-7, with 7 nucleotides matching TRBD1. The CDR3 contains 15 residues. CDR1 MDHEN and CDR2 SYDVKM come from the germline V gene. Unmatched junction bases numbered 13, after V lost 7 bases and J lost 4 bases. The CDR3 protein is CASTTQGDARYEQYV. The CDR3 DNA sequence: TGTGCCAGCACTACCCAGGGGGACGCGCGGTACGAGCAGTACGTC.

The chain joins TRBV19 to TRBJ1-1, with D maybe TRBD1 (5 bases). The CDR3 spans 13 residues. Trimming took 7 bases from V and 0 from J, leaving 9 bases between them. Per germline, CDR1 LNHDA and CDR2 SQIVND (reference sequence). DNA of the CDR3: TGTGCCAGTACCCGGGGCTTGAACACTGAAGCTTTCTTT. It encodes CASTRGLNTEAFF.